The following is a TCR beta chain sequence with its context. This entry belongs to a study of shared clonotypes between healthy human individuals. The CDR3 consists of 14 residues. Trimming removed 6 bases from V and 4 bases from J; junction bases left unmatched: 8. Germline V gives CDR1 KGHSH, CDR2 LQKENI. Produced via immunoSEQ multiplex PCR; TCRdb's table is partial and in-frame only. The sample lists 500,000 to 650,000 clones; roughly four fifths were seen once. The specimen was PBMCs. The receptor comes from a woman aged 40 to 50 in good health. Some clones in this sample may be carry-over from other donors' samples. The chain joins TRBV18 to TRBJ2-5; TRBD2 matches at 7 bases. CDR3 residues: CASSPGLDGETQYF. CDR3 coding DNA: TGTGCCAGCTCCCCTGGACTAGATGGAGAGACCCAGTACTTC.